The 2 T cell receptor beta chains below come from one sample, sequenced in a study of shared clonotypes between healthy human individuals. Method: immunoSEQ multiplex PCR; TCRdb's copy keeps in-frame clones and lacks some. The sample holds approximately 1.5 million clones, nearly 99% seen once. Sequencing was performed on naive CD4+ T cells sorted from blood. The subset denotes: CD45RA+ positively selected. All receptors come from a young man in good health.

CDR3 in amino acids: CASSQASGGVYEQYF. The DNA of the CDR3 is TGCGCCAGCAGCCAAGCGTCAGGGGGCGTCTACGAGCAGTACTTC. The chain is built from TRBV4-3 and TRBJ2-7, with TRBD1 matching 8 bases. This CDR3 contains 15 residues. The V gene's germline CDR1 is LGHNA and CDR2 YSLEER. V lost 1 base, J lost 3 bases, and 5 bases stayed unmatched.

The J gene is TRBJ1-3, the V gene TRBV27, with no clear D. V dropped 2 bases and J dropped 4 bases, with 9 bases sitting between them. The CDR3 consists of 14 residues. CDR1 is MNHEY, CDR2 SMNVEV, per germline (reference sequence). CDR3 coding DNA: TGTGCCAGCAGTTTAAAACCAGCGGGAAACACCATATATTTT. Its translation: CASSLKPAGNTIYF.